The 4 T cell receptor beta chains presented below share a single source sample, sequenced in a study of T-cell memory formation after mild COVID-19. MiXCR, run by TCRdb on the 5' RACE reads, gives a single entry per CDR3 protein. The sample holds about 16,000 distinct CDR3 sequences; 20% to 25% are singletons and the top ten take 55% to 65%. The sample consisted of PBMCs or a T cell subset sorted from them (not recorded which). The receptors were sampled from a man aged 18-30 years who had mild COVID-19 (a few samples of this study predate the infection). Cell type and time point are not known.

In its sample, this clonotype was seen a few times. This chain uses TRBV11-2 with TRBJ1-1; tentatively, D is TRBD1 (5 bases). Germline values: CDR1 SGHAT, CDR2 FQNNGV. CDR3 length: 13 residues. V lost 2 bases, J lost 4 bases, and 8 bases lay in between. The CDR3 DNA is TGTGCCAGCAGCTTAATCGGGGGCACTGAAGCTTTCTTT. Amino acid sequence: CASSLIGGTEAFF. The full variable domain, rest sourced from reference TRBV11-2 and TRBJ1-1, is EAGVAQSPRYKIIEKRQSVAFWCNPISGHATLYWYQQILGQGPKLLIQFQNNGVVDDSQLPKDRFSAERLKGVDSTLKIQPAKLEDSAVYLCASSLIGGTEAFFGQGTRLTVV.

This clonotype was seen at least ten times. The J gene is TRBJ1-4, the V gene TRBV12-3 or TRBV12-4; D call uncertain. V was trimmed by 5 bases and J by 6 bases, leaving 13 bases between them. This CDR3 is 14 amino acids long. The chain's CDR3 is CASSPRRRDEKLFF. The CDR3 nucleotides read TGTGCCAGCAGTCCACGGCGGAGGGATGAAAAACTGTTTTTT.

In this sample, this clonotype turned up many times. V usage is TRBV5-1 and J usage is TRBJ1-5, with a weak D call TRBD1 (6 bases). With 4 bases removed from V and 5 bases from J, the gap between germline ends came to 10 bases. CDR1 is SGHRS, CDR2 YFSETQ, per germline. CDR3 size: 13 residues. CDR3 in amino acids: CASSGQPDQPQHF. As DNA, the CDR3 is TGCGCCAGCAGCGGACAGCCAGATCAGCCCCAGCATTTT.

This clonotype appeared many times. The chain employs TRBV3-1 and TRBJ1-1; D gene ambiguous. Germline V gene lookup returns CDR1 LGHDT and CDR2 YNNKEL (reference sequence). The CDR3 covers 14 residues. Trimming stripped 7 bases from V and 4 bases from J, with 16 bases between. CDR3 sequence: CASIKGGGGTEAFF. For the CDR3, the DNA is TGTGCCAGCATCAAAGGAGGAGGAGGCACTGAAGCTTTCTTT.